The clone carrying this T cell receptor beta chain appeared once. Antigen specificity is unknown. Here immunoSEQ multiplex PCR was the method, and the copy in TCRdb shows in-frame clones only, minus some. The top ten clones hold approximately 0.3% of a sample with around 86,000 clones, over 85% of them seen once. This entry is derived from a study of siplizumab effects on memory and regulatory T cells. Overall study results and limits: About 80-97% of proliferating CD4+ or CD8+ clones had no assignable naive or memory phenotype. Alloreactive sequences that could be traced to unstimulated CD4+ memory cells showed a significant reduction under siplizumab. Where siplizumab was present, mappable alloreactive CD4+ clones averaged around 70% Treg-derived, compared with 26.9% in controls.

The V end was cut by 4 bases, the J end by 12 bases, with 16 bases between. This CDR3 contains 13 residues. Germline-derived CDR1 and CDR2 are SGHAT and FQNNGV. This sequence joins TRBV11-2 and TRBJ2-1, with D perhaps TRBD2 (6 bases). What was sequenced was non-Treg CD4+ T cells sorted from blood. The TCR originated in a human donor in good health. CDR3 amino acids: CASSSLRELGQFF. DNA for the CDR3: TGTGCCAGCAGCTCTCTCCGGGAGTTAGGGCAGTTCTTC.